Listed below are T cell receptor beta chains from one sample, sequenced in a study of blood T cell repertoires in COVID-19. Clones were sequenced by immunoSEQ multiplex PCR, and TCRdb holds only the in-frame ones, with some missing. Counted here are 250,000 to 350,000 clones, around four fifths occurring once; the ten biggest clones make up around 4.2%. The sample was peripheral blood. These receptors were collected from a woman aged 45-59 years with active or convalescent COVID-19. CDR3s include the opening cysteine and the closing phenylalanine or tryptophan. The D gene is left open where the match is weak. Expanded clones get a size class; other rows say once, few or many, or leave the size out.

CDR3 protein: CATSRDRVGGFSMTNEKLFF
CDR3 DNA: TGTGCCACCAGCAGAGACCGAGTAGGGGGATTCAGTATGACTAATGAAAAACTGTTTTTT
D gene: .
V gene: TRBV15
clone size: .
J gene: TRBJ1-4

CDR3 protein: CASTLFGGGGNEQFF
CDR3 DNA: TGTGCCAGCACCCTATTTGGCGGGGGCGGCAATGAGCAGTTCTTC
D gene: .
V gene: TRBV28
clone size: .
J gene: TRBJ2-1

CDR3 protein: CASSAGTSSADTQYF
CDR3 DNA: TGTGCCAGCAGCGCAGGGACTAGTTCGGCAGATACGCAGTATTTT
D gene: TRBD2
V gene: TRBV9
clone size: .
J gene: TRBJ2-3

CDR3 protein: CASSFGGYENTEAFF
CDR3 DNA: TGTGCCAGCAGCTTTGGGGGGTACGAGAACACTGAAGCTTTCTTT
D gene: .
V gene: TRBV7-2
clone size: .
J gene: TRBJ1-1

CDR3 protein: CASSLWATSSYEQYF
CDR3 DNA: TGTGCCAGCAGCTTATGGGCCACGAGCTCCTACGAGCAGTACTTC
D gene: .
V gene: TRBV7-2
clone size: .
J gene: TRBJ2-7

CDR3 protein: CASSPDLRNYGYTF
CDR3 DNA: TGTGCCAGCAGCCCGGACTTGAGAAACTATGGCTACACCTTC
D gene: .
V gene: TRBV7-2
clone size: once
J gene: TRBJ1-2

CDR3 protein: CASLAGPTFTQYF
CDR3 DNA: TGTGCCAGTCTAGCGGGACCGACCTTTACGCAGTATTTT
D gene: TRBD2
V gene: TRBV28
clone size: .
J gene: TRBJ2-3

CDR3 protein: CASSQVTGGDTQYF
CDR3 DNA: TGTGCCAGCAGCCAAGTTACCGGGGGGGATACGCAGTATTTT
D gene: TRBD2
V gene: TRBV14
clone size: .
J gene: TRBJ2-3

CDR3 protein: CASSLELTGELFF
CDR3 DNA: TGTGCCAGCAGCTTAGAACTCACCGGGGAGCTGTTTTTT
D gene: .
V gene: TRBV11-2
clone size: .
J gene: TRBJ2-2

CDR3 protein: CASSGTNQPQHF
CDR3 DNA: TGTGCCAGCAGTGGAACTAATCAGCCCCAGCATTTT
D gene: .
V gene: TRBV2
clone size: few
J gene: TRBJ1-5

CDR3 protein: CASRGAWVNTEAFF
CDR3 DNA: TGTGCCAGCAGAGGGGCCTGGGTGAACACTGAAGCTTTCTTT
D gene: .
V gene: TRBV2
clone size: .
J gene: TRBJ1-1

CDR3 protein: CAHHPRRGLNTEAFF
CDR3 DNA: TGTGCTCACCACCCCCGCAGGGGCCTGAACACTGAAGCTTTCTTT
D gene: .
V gene: TRBV30
clone size: .
J gene: TRBJ1-1

CDR3 protein: CASSPDRVNTEAFF
CDR3 DNA: TGTGCCAGCTCGCCCGACAGGGTGAACACTGAAGCTTTCTTT
D gene: TRBD1
V gene: TRBV18
clone size: .
J gene: TRBJ1-1

CDR3 protein: CASSFRGLGTEAFF
CDR3 DNA: TGTGCCAGCAGTTTCAGGGGGCTGGGTACTGAAGCTTTCTTT
D gene: TRBD1
V gene: TRBV13
clone size: .
J gene: TRBJ1-1

CDR3 protein: CASRFAETSGGYF
CDR3 DNA: TGTGCAAGTCGCTTCGCAGAGACTAGCGGAGGTTACTTC
D gene: .
V gene: TRBV12-2
clone size: .
J gene: TRBJ2-5

CDR3 protein: CASSIAGMNTEAFF
CDR3 DNA: TGTGCCAGTAGTATCGCAGGGATGAACACTGAAGCTTTCTTT
D gene: .
V gene: TRBV19
clone size: .
J gene: TRBJ1-1

CDR3 protein: CASSLATGGLQSNEQYF
CDR3 DNA: TGCGCCAGCAGCTTGGCAACAGGGGGACTGCAGAGTAACGAGCAGTACTTC
D gene: TRBD1
V gene: TRBV5-1
clone size: .
J gene: TRBJ2-7

CDR3 protein: CASSPRYKGEEYGYTF
CDR3 DNA: TGTGCCAGCAGCCCCCGTTACAAAGGGGAGGAGTATGGCTACACCTTC
D gene: .
V gene: TRBV9
clone size: .
J gene: TRBJ1-2

CDR3 protein: CSVEGGNTGELFF
CDR3 DNA: TGCAGCGTTGAAGGCGGGAACACCGGGGAGCTGTTTTTT
D gene: .
V gene: TRBV29-1
clone size: .
J gene: TRBJ2-2

CDR3 protein: CASSRDRVQSGNTIYF
CDR3 DNA: TGTGCCAGCAGCCGCGACAGGGTCCAGTCTGGAAACACCATATATTTT
D gene: TRBD1
V gene: TRBV3-1/TRBV3-2
clone size: .
J gene: TRBJ1-3

CDR3 protein: CATSRGLAALFTETQYF
CDR3 DNA: TGTGCCACCAGCAGGGGTCTAGCGGCCCTCTTTACAGAGACCCAGTACTTC
D gene: TRBD2
V gene: TRBV15
clone size: .
J gene: TRBJ2-5

CDR3 protein: CSVEERAGAGTGELFF
CDR3 DNA: TGCAGCGTTGAAGAACGAGCGGGAGCGGGCACCGGGGAGCTGTTTTTT
D gene: TRBD2
V gene: TRBV29-1
clone size: .
J gene: TRBJ2-2

CDR3 protein: CASSKSGNRIAYEQYF
CDR3 DNA: TGCGCCAGCAGCAAATCGGGGAATAGGATAGCCTACGAGCAGTACTTC
D gene: .
V gene: TRBV5-1
clone size: once
J gene: TRBJ2-7